This passage covers 29 T cell receptor beta chains from one sample sequenced in a study of beta chain features in type 1 diabetes. The sequenced template was cDNA made from the entire isolated RNA. TCRdb's copy holds only in-frame clones and misses some; the assay was immunoSEQ multiplex PCR. The sample contains about 150,000 clones, roughly 50% of which appear only once. The sample was Tregs from blood. These receptor sequences come from a young man in good health.

This clone was seen a few times. The chain links TRBV2 to TRBJ2-7, with D unclear. The CDR3 runs 12 residues. V was clipped by 7 bases and J by 4 bases, with 11 bases between them. Germline lookup yields CDR1 SNHLY and CDR2 FYNNEI. In DNA form, the CDR3 reads TGTGCCAGCAATAACAGACCATACGAGCAGTACTTC. Residues: CASNNRPYEQYF.

This clone was found a few times. V usage is TRBV18 and J usage is TRBJ2-7; 10 positions match TRBD1. CDR1 is KGHSH, CDR2 LQKENI, per germline. The CDR3 is 15 amino acids. With 5 bases clipped from V and 7 bases from J, the junction kept 11 bases outside the gene matches. CDR3 bases: TGTGCCAGCTCAACAACCCGGACAGGGGGTAGGGAGCAGTACTTC. As protein: CASSTTRTGGREQYF.

This clone has a handful of counts. V and J are TRBV5-8 and TRBJ2-1, with 12 nucleotides matching TRBD2. CDR1 is SGHTS, CDR2 YDEGEE, per germline. The CDR3 length is 18 residues. Germline trimming cut 0 bases from V and 4 bases from J; bases unmatched to any gene: 8. The CDR3: CASSLGLAGVAVYNEQFF. The CDR3 coding sequence is TGTGCCAGCAGCTTGGGACTAGCGGGGGTGGCCGTTTACAATGAGCAGTTCTTC.

This clone was picked up a small number of times. V usage is TRBV29-1 and J usage is TRBJ1-1, with 9 bases fitting TRBD1. Germline V CDR1 and CDR2: SQVTM, ANQGSEA. The length of the CDR3 is 12 residues. The chain's CDR3 is CSTRDRATEAFF. The DNA for the CDR3 is TGCAGTACAAGGGACAGGGCCACTGAAGCTTTCTTT.

This clone was observed a few times. The V gene is TRBV29-1, the J gene TRBJ2-1; 14 positions agree with TRBD2. Germline V gene data show CDR1 as SQVTM and CDR2 as ANQGSEA. The CDR3 runs 16 residues. J gave up 7 bases and V 3 bases, and 8 bases lay outside the gene matches. In DNA, the CDR3 is TGCAGCGTTGATGTGAGGACTAGCGGGAGGCCTAATGAGCAGTTCTTC. This sequence encodes CSVDVRTSGRPNEQFF.

The chain links TRBV11-2 to TRBJ2-1; 10 nucleotides line up with TRBD2. This CDR3 has 17 residues. CDR1 is SGHAT, CDR2 FQNNGV, per germline. The V segment lost 4 bases and the J segment 7 bases; nucleotides outside the gene matches: 13. CDR3 in amino acids: CASSWAGASGGGNEQFF. The CDR3 DNA sequence: TGTGCCAGCAGCTGGGCCGGGGCTAGCGGGGGAGGGAATGAGCAGTTCTTC.

This chain links TRBV20-1 with TRBJ1-2, with a possible D match to TRBD1 (6 bases). There are 11 residues in the CDR3. V was trimmed by 5 bases and J by 8 bases, leaving 12 bases between them. Germline CDR1 and CDR2: DFQATT and SNEGSKA (reference sequence). For the CDR3, the DNA is TGCAGTGCTGGACGGACAGTCGGCTACACCTTC. Protein: CSAGRTVGYTF.

CDR3 bases: TGTGCCACCAGCGGGGGTAGGGGGTCTCAGGAAAAACTGTTTTTT. It is translated as CATSGGRGSQEKLFF. The rearrangement joins TRBV15 to TRBJ1-4; D may be TRBD1 (6 bases). The CDR3 has 15 residues. V dropped 5 bases and J dropped 8 bases, with 18 bases sitting between them. Germline assignment: CDR1 LNHNV and CDR2 YYDKDF (reference sequence).

A few counts support this clone. The chain uses TRBV30 and TRBJ2-3; tentative D call: TRBD1 (7 bases). This CDR3 contains 16 residues. V lost 2 bases to trimming and J lost 4 bases, with 19 bases between them. The V gene's germline CDR1 is GTSNPN and CDR2 SVGIG (reference sequence). CDR3 DNA: TGTGCCTGGAGTCGGGTAGACAGGGACTTGTCAGATACGCAGTATTTT. This codes for CAWSRVDRDLSDTQYF.

The chain uses TRBV6-5 and TRBJ2-5; 8 nucleotides match TRBD1. The DNA end favors TRBJ2-7, so the J call may be wrong. The CDR3 runs 15 residues. Germline loops: CDR1 MNHEY, CDR2 SVGAGI. CDR3 nucleotides: TGTGCCACATTACACAGGGGGGAACGCTCCTACGAGCAGTACTTC. This encodes CATLHRGERSYEQYF.

The chain recombines TRBV11-2 with TRBJ2-1, with D maybe TRBD1 (8 bases). This CDR3 is built from 13 residues. Trimming took 6 bases from V and 9 from J, leaving 15 bases between them. Germline CDR1 and CDR2: SGHAT and FQNNGV. As DNA, the CDR3 is TGTGCCAGCAGACAGGGGGGGCCGGCTGAGCAGTTCTTC. This gives the protein CASRQGGPAEQFF.

This clone was seen a few times. Sequence at one end of the junction differs from germline and may be a read error. The chain is built from TRBV30 and TRBJ2-1; tentatively, D is TRBD1 (6 bases). The germline gives CDR1 GTSNPN, CDR2 SVGIG (reference sequence). This CDR3 has 11 amino acids. In nucleotides, the CDR3 is TGTGCCTGGAGTTCGTGGGGGCAATGGCTCTTC. It specifies CAWSSWGQWLF.

The chain couples TRBV30 to TRBJ2-5; TRBD2 might be the D (6 bases). The J call may not be correct, given that the DNA end is closer to TRBJ2-7. Germline V gene sequence: CDR1 GTSNPN, CDR2 SVGIG (reference sequence). The CDR3 sequence is 11 residues long. This CDR3 is CAWALAVEQYF. Here the CDR3 DNA reads TGTGCCTGGGCACTAGCAGTCGAGCAGTACTTC.

The gene calls are TRBV7-9 and TRBJ2-1; D might be TRBD2 (6 bases). The V end was cut by 4 bases, the J end by 3 bases, with 13 bases between. The CDR3 is made up of 15 amino acids. The germline CDR1 and CDR2 sequences are SEHNR and FQNEAQ (reference sequence). CDR3 residues: CASSSAGDFYNEQFF. DNA of the CDR3: TGTGCCAGCAGCTCGGCCGGGGACTTCTACAATGAGCAGTTCTTC.

This clone was detected only a few times. V is TRBV28 and J is TRBJ1-2; 9 bases are a match to TRBD1. CDR3 length: 13 residues. CDR1 and CDR2 from the germline V gene are MDHEN and SYDVKM. V shed 11 bases, J shed 8 bases, and the junction held 12 bases outside the gene matches. The CDR3 region has the DNA TGTGCCGCGAGGAGACAGGGGGGGCAGGGCTACACCTTC. This gives the protein CAARRQGGQGYTF.

This clone has more than one count but fewer than ten. The chain is built from TRBV15 and TRBJ2-2; D possibly corresponds to TRBD2 (5 bases). This CDR3 region has 15 residues. Trimming removed 0 bases at V and 7 bases at J, with 12 bases between. Germline CDR1 LNHNV, CDR2 YYDKDF (reference sequence). CDR3 bases: TGTGCCACCAGCAGAGATAAGACTAATAACGGGGAGCTGTTTTTT. It translates to CATSRDKTNNGELFF.

The chain uses TRBV5-4 and TRBJ1-2, with a weak D call TRBD1 (6 bases). Trimming removed 2 bases from V and 4 bases from J, with 12 bases in between. CDR1 SGHNT and CDR2 YYREEE come from the germline V gene (reference sequence). The CDR3 covers 14 residues. CDR3 DNA: TGTGCCAGCAGCTTAGCAGGGGCAGTCTATGGCTACACCTTC. It is translated as CASSLAGAVYGYTF.

The chain combines TRBV7-3 with TRBJ2-1; 8 bases agree with TRBD1. V lost 1 base to trimming and J lost 6 bases; unmatched junction nucleotides: 5. Germline CDR1 SGHTA, CDR2 FQGTGA. The CDR3 runs to 15 residues. The CDR3 is CASSLRQGAGNEQFF. For the CDR3, the DNA is TGTGCCAGCAGCTTAAGGCAGGGGGCTGGCAATGAGCAGTTCTTC. Looking up the rest from reference TRBV7-3 and TRBJ2-1 gives the full variable domain: GAGVSQTPSNKVTEKGKYVELRCDPISGHTALYWYRQSLGQGPEFLIYFQGTGAADDSGLPNDRFFAVRPEGSVSTLKIQRTERGDSAVYLCASSLRQGAGNEQFFGPGTRLTVL.

This chain links TRBV6-5 with TRBJ2-5; D might be TRBD2 (6 bases). CDR3 size: 12 residues. With 5 bases removed from V and 7 bases from J, the gap between germline ends came to 11 bases. CDR1 and CDR2 (germline): MNHEY, SVGAGI. The CDR3 nucleotides are TGTGCCAGCAGTCCCGTTAGCGGGACCCAGTACTTC. Protein sequence: CASSPVSGTQYF.

The chain employs TRBV18 and TRBJ1-5; 7 positions match TRBD1. Looked up from germline, CDR1 is KGHSH and CDR2 is LQKENI. The CDR3 has 14 amino acids. With 3 bases clipped from V and 7 bases from J, the junction kept 6 bases outside the gene matches. This CDR3 reads CASSPTGRGQPQHF. The CDR3 nucleotides are TGTGCCAGCTCACCGACAGGGAGAGGGCAGCCCCAGCATTTT.

This clone appeared a few times. This sequence joins TRBV2 and TRBJ2-1; TRBD1 is a possible D gene (6 bases). Germline lookup yields CDR1 SNHLY and CDR2 FYNNEI. The CDR3 contains 15 residues. V shed 5 bases and J shed 2 bases, with 13 bases lying between them. The CDR3: CASSYETGAYNEQFF. The CDR3 bases are TGTGCCAGCAGTTACGAGACAGGAGCCTACAATGAGCAGTTCTTC. The whole variable domain, filled in from reference TRBV2 and TRBJ2-1, reads EPEVTQTPSHQVTQMGQEVILRCVPISNHLYFYWYRQILGQKVEFLVSFYNNEISEKSEIFDDQFSVERPDGSNFTLKIRSTKLEDSAMYFCASSYETGAYNEQFFGPGTRLTVL.

The V call is TRBV5-1, the J call TRBJ1-1; 11 nucleotides match TRBD1. The V segment lost 4 bases and the J segment 6 bases; nucleotides outside the gene matches: 11. CDR3 length: 16 amino acids. CDR1 SGHRS and CDR2 YFSETQ come from the germline V gene. The CDR3 loop is CASSLGTGGNLAEAFF. In DNA, the CDR3 is TGCGCCAGCAGCCTCGGGACAGGGGGGAACCTCGCTGAAGCTTTCTTT.

This clone was counted only a few times. This chain joins TRBV28 and TRBJ2-7; D perhaps matches TRBD1 (5 bases). CDR3 length: 13 amino acids. CDR1 MDHEN and CDR2 SYDVKM come from the germline V gene. V was shortened by 7 bases and J by 4 bases, with 14 bases between the two germline ends. The CDR3 DNA follows: TGTGCCAGCACTGTAGGGGCATCTTACGAGCAGTACTTC. As protein: CASTVGASYEQYF.

This sequence joins TRBV6-5 and TRBJ2-3; a weak D match, TRBD2 (6 bases). The V gene lost 7 bases and the J gene lost 0 bases, with 14 bases spanning the gap. Looked up from germline, CDR1 is MNHEY and CDR2 is SVGAGI. CDR3 length: 15 residues. CDR3 coding DNA: TGTGCCAGCAAAATTAGCGGACCTAGCACAGATACGCAGTATTTT. It specifies CASKISGPSTDTQYF.

The rearrangement uses TRBV19 and TRBJ1-2, with D possibly TRBD1 on 6 matching bases. From germline, CDR1 is LNHDA and CDR2 SQIVND (reference sequence). The CDR3 spans 16 residues. V was trimmed by 5 bases and J by 4 bases, leaving 20 bases between them. CDR3 residues: CASSVVPGQLVYGYTF. The CDR3 nucleotides read TGTGCCAGTAGTGTCGTCCCGGGACAATTAGTCTATGGCTACACCTTC.

This clone was observed a few times. The J gene is TRBJ2-3, the V gene TRBV10-2, with 7 positions matching TRBD2. The CDR3 is made up of 13 amino acids. With 7 bases clipped from V and 6 bases from J, the junction kept 7 bases outside the gene matches. In germline, CDR1 is WSHSY, CDR2 SAAADI. The CDR3 region has the DNA TGCGCCAGCACCAGACTAGCTGTGGATACGCAGTATTTT. Translating it yields CASTRLAVDTQYF.

The rearrangement links TRBV5-4 to TRBJ1-2; the match to TRBD1 covers 7 bases. With V trimmed by 0 bases and J by 1 base, 0 bases remained unmatched. Germline-derived CDR1 and CDR2 are SGHNT and YYREEE (reference sequence). There are 14 residues in the CDR3. The CDR3 region has the DNA TGTGCCAGCAGCTTGGGACAGGGTAACTATGGCTACACCTTC. It translates to CASSLGQGNYGYTF.

This chain joins TRBV27 and TRBJ2-7; 13 nucleotides line up with TRBD2. Germline V gene sequence: CDR1 MNHEY, CDR2 SMNVEV (reference sequence). This CDR3 is built from 15 residues. V lost 3 bases to trimming and J lost 3 bases; unmatched junction nucleotides: 2. The CDR3 sequence is CASSFGLAGDYEQYF. The CDR3 coding sequence is TGTGCCAGCAGTTTCGGACTAGCGGGGGACTACGAGCAGTACTTC.

This clone was picked up many times. The chain couples TRBV21-1 to TRBJ1-3; the D call in the table, TRBD1, was not verified against the DNA. TRBV21-1 is reported as a pseudogene. This CDR3 is built from 15 residues. The CDR3 region is CASSKRGQAGNTIYF. CDR3 nucleotide sequence: TGTGCCAGCAGCAAACGGGGACAGGCTGGAAACACCATATATTTT.